This T cell receptor (beta chain) was captured in a study of radiotherapy plus CTLA-4 blockade in lung cancer (dated by TCRdb to 2016 to 2019). Study-wide context: Objective responses occurred in approximately 19% of enrolled patients, and 25% to 40% achieved disease control.

Study-wide findings and limitations: The strongest predictors of response were reported to be early dynamic shifts in blood T cell clones along with a rise in serum interferon-beta following radiation. After treatment with radiotherapy and ipilimumab, TCR clones that originated in tumors expanded in peripheral blood.

The study evaluated CTLA-4 blockade (ipilimumab) given together with focal radiation therapy in patients who had chemo-refractory metastatic non-small-cell lung cancer. To prepare the library, the immunoSEQ multiplex PCR assay was applied. TCRdb carries this immuneACCESS record with in-frame sequences only. Its versions omit some clonotypes, under half of them owing to an unresolved V gene in the studies checked, with the rest unexplained. The sample profile shows roughly 110,000 clones; roughly 84% of them were found once. Of the sample, under 3% is held by the ten largest clones. Cut back by 6 bases and 6 bases, the V and J ends lie 11 bases apart. The CDR3 spans 13 residues, from the cysteine through the phenylalanine. The read is trimmed to its CDR3 DNA, 39 bases read in frame from base 1. Reading the germline V gene gives CDR1 SNHLY and CDR2 FYNNEI. This clone was detected once. Its target antigen remains unknown. Per-nucleotide qualities are absent, and no much larger clonotype sits a single base away.

The clonotype originates from a human donor with non-small cell lung cancer that progressed on radiotherapy plus ipilimumab. Some clones in this sample may be carry-over from other donors' samples. The specimen was peripheral blood, collected from a patient treated with radiotherapy plus ipilimumab. The chain is made from TRBV2 and TRBJ2-2; D gene: possibly TRBD1, on 6 matching bases. The base sequence is TGTGCCAGCAGAAAGGGGGAAGCCGGGGAGCTGTTTTTT. Protein translation: CASRKGEAGELFF.